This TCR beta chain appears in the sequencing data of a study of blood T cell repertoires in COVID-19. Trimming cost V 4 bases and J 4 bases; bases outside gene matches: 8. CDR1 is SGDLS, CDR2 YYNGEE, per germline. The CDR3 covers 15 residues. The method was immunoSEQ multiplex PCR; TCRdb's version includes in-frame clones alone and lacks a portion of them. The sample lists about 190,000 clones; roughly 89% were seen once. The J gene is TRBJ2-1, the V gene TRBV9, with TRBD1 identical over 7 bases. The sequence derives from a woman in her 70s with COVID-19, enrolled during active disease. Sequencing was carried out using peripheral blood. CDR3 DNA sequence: TGTGCCAGCAGCCTAAGGGGGCTATCGTACAATGAGCAGTTCTTC. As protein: CASSLRGLSYNEQFF.